A selection of T cell receptor beta chains follows, all from one sample in a study of blood T cell repertoires in COVID-19. The method was immunoSEQ multiplex PCR; TCRdb's version includes in-frame clones alone and lacks a portion of them. This table has 130,000 or so clones, approximately 79% appearing once. Sequencing was performed on PBMCs or T cells enriched from blood (not recorded which). These receptors came from a man aged 35-49 years with acute COVID-19. CDR3s include the opening cysteine and the closing phenylalanine or tryptophan. D genes are given only for firm matches. Clone size is shown for a subset of rows, as once, few, many or a class of expanded clone.

>TRBD1|TRBJ1-2|TRBV5-1|.
TGCGCCAGCAGCCCGGGGACAGAACCTAACTATGGCTACACCTTC
CASSPGTEPNYGYTF
>TRBD2|TRBJ2-7|TRBV7-2|.
TGTGCCAGCAGCTGGACTAGCGAAAGCTCCTACGAGCAGTACTTC
CASSWTSESSYEQYF
>TRBD1|TRBJ1-5|TRBV19|.
TGTGCCAGTAGTCCTGACAGGGACCATCAGCCCCAGCATTTT
CASSPDRDHQPQHF
>.|TRBJ1-2|TRBV15|.
TGTGCCACCAGCAGAGATCCAGCCGAAGGCAGGGGAGACTATGGCTACACCTTC
CATSRDPAEGRGDYGYTF
>.|TRBJ2-1|TRBV5-5|.
TGTGCCAGCAGCTGGGACCCAGGGGCCTCCTACAATGAGCAGTTCTTC
CASSWDPGASYNEQFF
>.|TRBJ2-1|TRBV5-1|.
TGCGCCAGCACCACGAACGGGGGAAATGAGCAGTTCTTC
CASTTNGGNEQFF
>.|TRBJ1-1|TRBV6-5|.
TGTGCCAGCAGTTACCTGCCGGGAGGGAACACTGAAGCTTTCTTT
CASSYLPGGNTEAFF
>.|TRBJ1-1|TRBV2|.
TGTGCCAGCAGTGAAGGGGGGAGGGTGGACACTGAAGCTTTCTTT
CASSEGGRVDTEAFF
>.|TRBJ1-1|TRBV12-3/TRBV12-4|.
TGTGCCAGCAGTTTGTTCAGGGGAACTGAAGCTTTCTTT
CASSLFRGTEAFF
>TRBD2|TRBJ2-5|TRBV6-5|once
TGTGCCAGCAGTTATCGTCTAGCGGGGGGGCCGGAGACCCAGTACTTC
CASSYRLAGGPETQYF
>TRBD1|TRBJ1-1|TRBV5-1|.
TGCGCCAGCAGCTTGGCAGGGGGCGGCACTGAAGCTTTCTTT
CASSLAGGGTEAFF
>TRBD1|TRBJ2-7|TRBV5-8|.
TGTGCCAGCAGACCTCCGCCCGGGACACACAGGGGCGAGCAGTACTTC
CASRPPPGTHRGEQYF
>.|TRBJ2-7|TRBV27|.
TGTGCCAGCAGTTTAAACAGAGCCGGCTACGAGCAGTACTTC
CASSLNRAGYEQYF